This T cell receptor beta chain comes out of a study of blood T cell repertoires in COVID-19. About the study: The origin of the acute and convalescent COVID-19 samples was the United States, Italy and Spain. The cDNA or gDNA used as material had been derived from T cells, B-cell-depleted T cells, or PBMCs.

Source study methods: For nucleated cells, counts were estimated from reference gene primer amplification. Profiling relied on immunoSEQ multiplex PCR, and the TCRdb table lists in-frame clones only, not all of them. D and trimming were read from the DNA, whereas the V and J calls and clone size are those reported in that table. The data show 85,000 to 130,000 clones, with about 88% seen just once and roughly 4.6% held by the top ten. CDR1 and CDR2 (germline): SGHTS, YDEGEE. The CDR3 has 16 amino acids. The V end lost 3 bases, the J end lost 6 bases, and 19 bases lay between the germline ends. What was sequenced was peripheral blood. This receptor was taken from a human donor in a cohort sampled during active COVID-19. The J gene is TRBJ2-4, the V gene TRBV5-8; maybe TRBD2 (7 bases). This CDR3 reads CASSSPPGGPLNIQYF. DNA of the CDR3: TGTGCCAGCAGCTCCCCCCCCGGGGGGCCGTTAAACATTCAGTACTTC.